The source of this T cell receptor (beta chain) is a study of blood T cells in healthy people across ages. Study outcomes and limitations: Correlation between TCR beta diversity and naive T cell percentage was strong. Lack of knowledge of donor CMV status possibly confounded expanded clonotype changes.

PCR was performed a second time for about 6 to 12 cycles using a sample-barcoded 5' primer and a J-beta primer mix. A single record per CDR3 protein comes from TCRdb applying MiXCR to the 5' RACE reads. Here the sample spans 750,000 to 950,000 distinct CDR3 sequences, about a quarter being singletons. The CDR3 contains 16 residues. Germline CDR1 reads SQVTM; CDR2 reads ANQGSEA. V lost 0 bases to trimming and J lost 4 bases, with 17 bases between them. In the case of this clonotype: The antigen is unknown.

The same specimen was also included in a second study, on T cells of mothers and their children.

The TCR sequence derives from a boy between 5 and 17 years old in good health. The sample consisted of blood. The rearrangement uses TRBV29-1 and TRBJ2-3; possibly TRBD1 or TRBD2 for D (6 bases each). CDR3 protein: CSVEEGHKRRADTQYF. CDR3 DNA sequence: TGCAGCGTTGAAGAGGGACACAAGAGGAGGGCAGATACGCAGTATTTT.